This T cell receptor beta chain was profiled in a study of blood T cell repertoires in COVID-19 (dated by TCRdb to about 2020). For context, the study as a whole: Collaborator samples came from the United States, Italy and Spain and covered acute and convalescent phases of COVID-19. The material from the prospective study consisted of cDNA or gDNA derived from T cells, B-cell-depleted T cells, or PBMCs. Deeply sampled blood TCRbeta repertoires from subjects exposed to, actively infected with, or recovered from COVID-19 were included in the dataset. A freely available public database, intended as a resource for researchers studying the immune response to SARS-CoV-2, is where the repertoires were released. Samples came from the ongoing ImmuneRACE study (first 160 participants) plus 1,254 subjects from 6 global collaborators. Sample metadata almost always included a de-identified subject ID, COVID-19 status, age in years and sex. Where available, HLA class I and class II types were obtained from metadata supplied by the sample provider rather than from assay-based typing.

TCRbeta CDR3 regions were amplified from genomic DNA using the immunoSEQ Assay, a bias-controlled multiplex PCR. The source study handled its data this way. The number of nucleated cells in each sample was estimated by amplification of reference gene primers within the assay. To quantify the absolute abundance of each unique TCRbeta CDR3 rearrangement, sequence reads were collapsed and filtered. For each sample, productive Simpson clonality was calculated by taking the square root of Simpson's diversity index across productive rearrangements. Not all clones reach the TCRdb copy of this immuneACCESS table, which keeps in-frame sequences only. Checked studies attribute under half of the gap to unresolved V genes and leave the rest unexplained. V, J and clone size were drawn from that table, and D and trimming were deduced from the DNA. Within this sample are tens of thousands of clones, with over 75% of them counted one time only. The ten top clones hold about a third of the sample.

Paper-wide results and their limitations: The quantity of clinical and demographic metadata differed by source and by participant and was supplied without curation.

The CDR3, from cysteine to phenylalanine, totals 16 residues. CDR3 DNA only is kept here, 48 bases in frame from base 1. From V the trimming removes 6 bases and from J it removes 4 bases, while the gene matches leave 12 bases of the junction unaccounted for. CDR1 and CDR2, looked up from the germline V gene, are SGHRS and YFSETQ. Details on this clone: No cognate antigen has been identified for it. No much larger clone exists at a distance of one base, and base qualities are not known.

One collaborating source in Seattle enrolled patients while the patients were actively infected and followed the patients over time throughout the course of disease. Collaborating institutions collected whole blood in K2EDTA tubes following their own protocols. For TCRbeta analysis, collaborators shipped samples as frozen whole blood, isolated PBMCs, or DNA extracted from either of those sample types. The V and J genes are TRBV5-1 and TRBJ2-5, with 10 central nucleotides matching TRBD1. This clonotype was obtained from a woman of 80 years or more with COVID-19, enrolled during active disease. The material sequenced was peripheral blood. The CDR3 protein: CASNYRGQGEAETQYF. Read as DNA, the sequence is TGCGCCAGCAACTACCGTGGACAGGGGGAGGCAGAGACCCAGTACTTC.